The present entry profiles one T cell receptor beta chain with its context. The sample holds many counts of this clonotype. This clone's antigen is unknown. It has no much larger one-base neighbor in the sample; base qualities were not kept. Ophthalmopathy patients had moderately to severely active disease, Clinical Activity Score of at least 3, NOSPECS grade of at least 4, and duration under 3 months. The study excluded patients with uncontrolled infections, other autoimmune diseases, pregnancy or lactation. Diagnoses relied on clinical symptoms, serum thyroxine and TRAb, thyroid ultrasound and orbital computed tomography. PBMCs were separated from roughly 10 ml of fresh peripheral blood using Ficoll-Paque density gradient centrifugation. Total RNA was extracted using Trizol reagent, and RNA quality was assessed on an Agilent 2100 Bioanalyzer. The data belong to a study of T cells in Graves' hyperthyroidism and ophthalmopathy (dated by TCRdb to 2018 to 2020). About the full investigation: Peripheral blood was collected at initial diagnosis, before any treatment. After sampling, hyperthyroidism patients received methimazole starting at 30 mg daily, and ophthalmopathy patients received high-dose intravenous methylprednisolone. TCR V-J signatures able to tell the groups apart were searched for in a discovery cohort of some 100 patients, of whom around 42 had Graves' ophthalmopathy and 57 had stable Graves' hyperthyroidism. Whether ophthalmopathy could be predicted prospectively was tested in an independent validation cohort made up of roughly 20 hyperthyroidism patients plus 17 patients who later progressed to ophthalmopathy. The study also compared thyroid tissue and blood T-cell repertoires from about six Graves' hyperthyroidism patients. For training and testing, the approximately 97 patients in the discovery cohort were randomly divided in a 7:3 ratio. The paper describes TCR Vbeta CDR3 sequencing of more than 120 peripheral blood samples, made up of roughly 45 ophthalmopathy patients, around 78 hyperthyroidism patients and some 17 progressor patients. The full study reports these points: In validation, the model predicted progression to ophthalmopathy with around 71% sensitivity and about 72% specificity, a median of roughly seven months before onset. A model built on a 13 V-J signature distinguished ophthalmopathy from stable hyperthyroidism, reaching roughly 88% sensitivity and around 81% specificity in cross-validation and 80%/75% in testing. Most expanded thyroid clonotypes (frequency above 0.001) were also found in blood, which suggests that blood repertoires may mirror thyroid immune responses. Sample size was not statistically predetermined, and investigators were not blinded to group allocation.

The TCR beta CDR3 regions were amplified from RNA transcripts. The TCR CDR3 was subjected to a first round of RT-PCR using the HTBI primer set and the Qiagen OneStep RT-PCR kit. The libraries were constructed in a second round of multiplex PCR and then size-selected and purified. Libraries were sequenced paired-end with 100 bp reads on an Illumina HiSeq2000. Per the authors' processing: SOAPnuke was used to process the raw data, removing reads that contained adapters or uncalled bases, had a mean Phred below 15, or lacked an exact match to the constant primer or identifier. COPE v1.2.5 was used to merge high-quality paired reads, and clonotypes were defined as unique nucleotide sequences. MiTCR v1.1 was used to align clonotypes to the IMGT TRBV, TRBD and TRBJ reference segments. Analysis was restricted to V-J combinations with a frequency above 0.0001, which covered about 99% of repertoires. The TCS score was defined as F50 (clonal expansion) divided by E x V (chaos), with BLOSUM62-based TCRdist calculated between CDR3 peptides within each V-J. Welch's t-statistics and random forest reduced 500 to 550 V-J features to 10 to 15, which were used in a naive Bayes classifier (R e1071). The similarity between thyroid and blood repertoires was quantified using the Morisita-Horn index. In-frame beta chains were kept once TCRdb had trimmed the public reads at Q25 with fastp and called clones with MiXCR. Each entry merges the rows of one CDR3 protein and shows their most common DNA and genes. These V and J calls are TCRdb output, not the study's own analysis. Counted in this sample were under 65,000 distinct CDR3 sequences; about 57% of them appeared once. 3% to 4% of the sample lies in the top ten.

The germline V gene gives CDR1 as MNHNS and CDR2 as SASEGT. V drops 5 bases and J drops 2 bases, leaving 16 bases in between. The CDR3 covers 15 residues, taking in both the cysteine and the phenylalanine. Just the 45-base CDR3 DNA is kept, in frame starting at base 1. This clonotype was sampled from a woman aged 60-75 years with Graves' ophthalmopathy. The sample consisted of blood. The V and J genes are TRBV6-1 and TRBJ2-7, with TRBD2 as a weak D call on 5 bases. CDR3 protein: CASSSRPDGAYEQYF. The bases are TGTGCCAGCAGTTCCCGCCCGGACGGGGCCTACGAGCAGTACTTC.